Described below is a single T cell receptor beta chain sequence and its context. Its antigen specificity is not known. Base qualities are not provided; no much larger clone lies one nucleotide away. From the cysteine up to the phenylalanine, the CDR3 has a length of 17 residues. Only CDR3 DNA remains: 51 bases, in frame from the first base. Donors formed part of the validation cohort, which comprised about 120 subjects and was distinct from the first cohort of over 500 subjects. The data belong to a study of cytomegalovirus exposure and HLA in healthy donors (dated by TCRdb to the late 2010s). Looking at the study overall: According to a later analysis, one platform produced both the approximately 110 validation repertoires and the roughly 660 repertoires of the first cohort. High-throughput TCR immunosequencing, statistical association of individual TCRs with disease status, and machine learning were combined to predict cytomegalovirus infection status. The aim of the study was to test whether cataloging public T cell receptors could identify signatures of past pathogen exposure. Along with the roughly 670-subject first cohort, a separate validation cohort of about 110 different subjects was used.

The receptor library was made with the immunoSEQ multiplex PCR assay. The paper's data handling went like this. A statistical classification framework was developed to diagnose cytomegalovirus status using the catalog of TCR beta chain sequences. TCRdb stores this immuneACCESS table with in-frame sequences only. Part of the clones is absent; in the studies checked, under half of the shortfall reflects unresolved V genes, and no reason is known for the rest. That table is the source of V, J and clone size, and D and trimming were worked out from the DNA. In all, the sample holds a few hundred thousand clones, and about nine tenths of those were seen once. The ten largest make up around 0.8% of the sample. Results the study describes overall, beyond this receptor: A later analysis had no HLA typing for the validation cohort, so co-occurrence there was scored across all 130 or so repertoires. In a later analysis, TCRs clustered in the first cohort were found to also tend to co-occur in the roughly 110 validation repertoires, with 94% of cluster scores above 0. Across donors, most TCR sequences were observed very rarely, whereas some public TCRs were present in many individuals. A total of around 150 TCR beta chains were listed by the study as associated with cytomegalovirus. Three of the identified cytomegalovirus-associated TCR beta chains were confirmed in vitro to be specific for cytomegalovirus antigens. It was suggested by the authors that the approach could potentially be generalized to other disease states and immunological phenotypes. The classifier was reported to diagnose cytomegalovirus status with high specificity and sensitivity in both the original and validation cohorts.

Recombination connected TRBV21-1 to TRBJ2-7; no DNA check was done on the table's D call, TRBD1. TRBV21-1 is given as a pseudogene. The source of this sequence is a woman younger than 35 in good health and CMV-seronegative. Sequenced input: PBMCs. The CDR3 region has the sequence CASSMKVGCRVNHEQYF. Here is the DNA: TGTGCCAGCAGCATGAAGGTAGGGTGCAGGGTGAACCACGAGCAGTACTTC.